Listed below are T cell receptor beta chains from one sample, sequenced in a study of T cell responses to AZD1222 COVID-19 vaccine. The table came from immunoSEQ multiplex PCR; TCRdb's copy has only in-frame clones and leaves some out. This table has roughly 140,000 clones, around 90% appearing once. The sample here was peripheral blood, taken 28 days after the second AZD1222 dose. The receptor source for this set is an adult who received the AZD1222 COVID-19 vaccine. Both conserved end residues are part of each CDR3. Each record gives: V gene, J gene, D gene, clone size, CDR3 protein, CDR3 DNA. D genes are given only for firm matches. A clone size is listed for some rows: how often the clone was seen (once, few, many), or a class if it is expanded.

TRBV6-4,TRBJ2-5,NA,once,CASSDGRGPQETQYF,TGTGCCAGCAGTGACGGTCGGGGGCCCCAAGAGACCCAGTACTTC
TRBV28,TRBJ2-1,NA,NA,CASSSPSSAGGNEQFF,TGTGCCAGCAGTTCCCCATCTAGCGCCGGAGGGAATGAGCAGTTCTTC
TRBV5-5,TRBJ2-5,NA,NA,CASSLRGLQETQYF,TGTGCCAGCAGCTTGCGGGGCCTCCAAGAGACCCAGTACTTC
TRBV6-5,TRBJ2-5,TRBD2,NA,CASTPAGGWETQYF,TGTGCCAGCACCCCGGCGGGGGGCTGGGAGACCCAGTACTTC
TRBV9,TRBJ2-2,NA,NA,CASSVEVNTGELFF,TGTGCCAGCAGCGTAGAAGTAAACACCGGGGAGCTGTTTTTT
TRBV12-3/TRBV12-4,TRBJ1-2,NA,NA,CASSLANYGYTF,TGTGCCAGCAGTCTGGCCAACTATGGCTACACCTTC
TRBV6-2/TRBV6-3,TRBJ2-1,NA,NA,CASSYSARGRLRHNEQFF,TGTGCCAGCAGTTACTCGGCCCGGGGGCGACTGAGGCACAATGAGCAGTTCTTC
TRBV28,TRBJ2-5,NA,NA,CASSSRETQYF,TGTGCCAGCAGTTCCAGAGAGACCCAGTACTTC
TRBV28,TRBJ2-5,NA,NA,CASSSPSWGETQYF,TGTGCCAGCAGTTCGCCATCTTGGGGGGAGACCCAGTACTTC
TRBV7-3,TRBJ1-2,NA,NA,CASSLGRGHGYTF,TGTGCCAGCAGCTTAGGCAGGGGCCATGGCTACACCTTC
TRBV5-4,TRBJ2-5,TRBD2,NA,CASSLEPGTGGRETQYF,TGTGCCAGCAGCTTGGAGCCGGGCACGGGGGGAAGGGAGACCCAGTACTTC
TRBV5-8,TRBJ2-5,NA,NA,CASSLDYRETQYF,TGTGCCAGCAGCTTGGACTACAGGGAGACCCAGTACTTC
TRBV27,TRBJ2-7,TRBD1,NA,CASRKRGQTSGYEQYF,TGTGCCAGCAGAAAAAGGGGACAGACTTCGGGCTACGAGCAGTACTTC
TRBV28,TRBJ2-7,TRBD1,few,CASTGPGQGVEQYF,TGTGCCAGCACCGGGCCGGGACAGGGAGTCGAGCAGTACTTC
TRBV14,TRBJ1-1,NA,NA,CASSEAQPNTEAFF,TGTGCCAGCAGCGAAGCACAGCCGAACACTGAAGCTTTCTTT
TRBV19,TRBJ2-5,NA,NA,CASSIYVGLETQYF,TGTGCCAGTAGTATTTATGTGGGATTAGAGACCCAGTACTTC
TRBV28,TRBJ1-1,NA,NA,CASSLGSAGNTEAFF,TGTGCCAGCAGTTTAGGATCCGCGGGGAACACTGAAGCTTTCTTT
TRBV6-5,TRBJ2-2,NA,NA,CASSYFRGTGELFF,TGTGCCAGCAGTTACTTTAGGGGCACCGGGGAGCTGTTTTTT
TRBV10-3,TRBJ2-7,NA,NA,CAISFTGTASFPGAPSYEQYF,TGTGCCATCAGCTTTACCGGGACAGCAAGTTTTCCGGGAGCCCCTTCCTACGAGCAGTACTTC
TRBV9,TRBJ1-1,NA,NA,CASSVVAGFTEAFF,TGTGCCAGCAGCGTAGTGGCAGGGTTTACTGAAGCTTTCTTT
TRBV14,TRBJ2-3,NA,NA,CASGRLGTDTQYF,TGTGCCAGCGGACGACTAGGCACAGATACGCAGTATTTT
TRBV9,TRBJ2-7,NA,NA,CASSPHRGGYEQYF,TGTGCCAGCAGCCCTCACAGGGGAGGCTACGAGCAGTACTTC
TRBV20-1,TRBJ1-2,NA,NA,CSAGWDYGYTF,TGCAGTGCAGGGTGGGACTATGGCTACACCTTC
TRBV28,TRBJ1-3,NA,NA,CASSPQGGTGNTIYF,TGTGCCAGCAGCCCTCAGGGAGGGACTGGAAACACCATATATTTT
TRBV24-1,TRBJ2-2,NA,few,CATSDLRNTGELFF,TGTGCCACCAGTGACCTCAGAAACACCGGGGAGCTGTTTTTT
TRBV30,TRBJ1-1,NA,NA,CAWSVRDGYEAFF,TGTGCCTGGAGTGTCCGGGACGGCTATGAAGCTTTCTTT
TRBV19,TRBJ2-7,TRBD1,NA,CASSDTGAGSYEQYF,TGTGCCAGTAGTGATACAGGGGCGGGTTCCTACGAGCAGTACTTC
TRBV15,TRBJ1-1,TRBD1,NA,CATQGARDTEAFF,TGTGCAACACAGGGGGCGCGAGACACTGAAGCTTTCTTT